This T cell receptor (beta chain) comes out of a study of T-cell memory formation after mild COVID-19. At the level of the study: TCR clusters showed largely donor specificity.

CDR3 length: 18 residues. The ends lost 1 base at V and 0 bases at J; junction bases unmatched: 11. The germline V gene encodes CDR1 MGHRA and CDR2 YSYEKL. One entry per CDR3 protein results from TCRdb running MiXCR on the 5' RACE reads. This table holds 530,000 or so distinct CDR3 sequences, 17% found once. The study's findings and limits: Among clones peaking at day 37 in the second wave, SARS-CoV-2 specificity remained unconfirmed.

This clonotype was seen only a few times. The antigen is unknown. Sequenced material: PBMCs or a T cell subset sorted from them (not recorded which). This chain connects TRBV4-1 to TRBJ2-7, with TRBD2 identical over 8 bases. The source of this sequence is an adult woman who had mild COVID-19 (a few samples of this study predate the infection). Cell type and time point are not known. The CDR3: CASSQVSSGGISSYEQYF. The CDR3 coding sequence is TGCGCCAGCAGCCAAGTGTCCAGCGGGGGTATCAGCTCCTACGAGCAGTACTTC.